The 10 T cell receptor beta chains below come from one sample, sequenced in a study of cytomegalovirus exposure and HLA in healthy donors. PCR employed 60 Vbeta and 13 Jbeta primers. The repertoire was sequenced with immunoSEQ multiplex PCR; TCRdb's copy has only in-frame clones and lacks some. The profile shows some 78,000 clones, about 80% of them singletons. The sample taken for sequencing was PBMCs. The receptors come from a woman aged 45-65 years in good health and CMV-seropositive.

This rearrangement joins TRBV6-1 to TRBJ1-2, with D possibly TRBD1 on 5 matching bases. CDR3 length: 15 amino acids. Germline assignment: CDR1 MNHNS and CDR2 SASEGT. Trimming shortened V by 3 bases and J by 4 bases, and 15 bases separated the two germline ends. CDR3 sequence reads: CASSEAQDPSYGYTF. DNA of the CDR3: TGTGCCAGCAGTGAGGCACAGGACCCAAGCTATGGCTACACCTTC.

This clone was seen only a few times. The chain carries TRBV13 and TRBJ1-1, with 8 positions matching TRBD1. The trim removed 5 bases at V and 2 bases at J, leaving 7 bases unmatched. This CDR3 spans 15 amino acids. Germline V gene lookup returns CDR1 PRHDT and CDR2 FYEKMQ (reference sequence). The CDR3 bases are TGTGCCAGCAGCCTGACTGGGACAGGAAACACTGAAGCTTTCTTT. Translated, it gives CASSLTGTGNTEAFF.

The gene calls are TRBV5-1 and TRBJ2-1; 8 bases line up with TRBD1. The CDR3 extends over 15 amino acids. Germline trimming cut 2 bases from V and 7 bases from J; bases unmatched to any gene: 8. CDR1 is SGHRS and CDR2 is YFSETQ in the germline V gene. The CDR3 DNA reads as TGCGCCAGCAGCTTTGGACAGGGACTGTTTAATGAGCAGTTCTTC. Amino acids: CASSFGQGLFNEQFF.

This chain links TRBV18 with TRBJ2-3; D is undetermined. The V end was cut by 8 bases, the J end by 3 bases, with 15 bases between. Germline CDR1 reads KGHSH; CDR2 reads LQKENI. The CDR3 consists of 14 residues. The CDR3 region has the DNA TGTGCCAGCCACATATCCCTCACGACAGATACGCAGTATTTT. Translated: CASHISLTTDTQYF.

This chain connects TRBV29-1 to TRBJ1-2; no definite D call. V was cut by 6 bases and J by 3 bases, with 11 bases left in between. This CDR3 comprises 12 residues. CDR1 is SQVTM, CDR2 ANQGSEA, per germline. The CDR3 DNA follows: TGCAGCGTGACGACTCGGGACTATGGCTACACCTTC. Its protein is CSVTTRDYGYTF. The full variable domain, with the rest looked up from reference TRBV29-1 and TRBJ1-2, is SAVISQKPSRDICQRGTSLTIQCQVDSQVTMMFWYRQQPGQSLTLIATANQGSEATYESGFVIDKFPISRPNLTFSTLTVSNMSPEDSSIYLCSVTTRDYGYTFGSGTRLTVV.

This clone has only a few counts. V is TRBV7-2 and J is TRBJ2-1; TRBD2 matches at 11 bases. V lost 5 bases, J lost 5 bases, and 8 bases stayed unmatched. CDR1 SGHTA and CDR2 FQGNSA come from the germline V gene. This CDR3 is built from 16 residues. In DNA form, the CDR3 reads TGTGCCAGCAGCCCCCCTGGACTAGCGGGCAACAATGAGCAGTTCTTC. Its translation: CASSPPGLAGNNEQFF.

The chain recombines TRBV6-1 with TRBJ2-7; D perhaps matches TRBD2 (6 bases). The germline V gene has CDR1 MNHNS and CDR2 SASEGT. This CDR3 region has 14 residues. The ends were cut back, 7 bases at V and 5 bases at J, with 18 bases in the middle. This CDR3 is CASIRDSTFDEQYV. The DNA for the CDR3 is TGTGCCAGCATCCGGGACTCAACCTTTGACGAGCAGTACGTC.

The CDR3 bases are TGTGCCAGCAGCCCTGGACTAGCTAGAGAAGAGACCCAGTACTTC. Amino acids: CASSPGLAREETQYF. This rearrangement joins TRBV7-2 to TRBJ2-5, with 8 bases identical to TRBD2. The germline CDR1 and CDR2 sequences are SGHTA and FQGNSA. Trimming cost V 5 bases and J 3 bases; bases outside gene matches: 8. CDR3 length: 15 residues.

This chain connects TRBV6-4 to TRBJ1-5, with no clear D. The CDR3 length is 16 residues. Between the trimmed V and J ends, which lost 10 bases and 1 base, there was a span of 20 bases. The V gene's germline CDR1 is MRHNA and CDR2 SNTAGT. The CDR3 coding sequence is TGTGCCAACCCGATCCGCCAAAGCGTCAGCAATCAGCCCCAGCATTTT. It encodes CANPIRQSVSNQPQHF.

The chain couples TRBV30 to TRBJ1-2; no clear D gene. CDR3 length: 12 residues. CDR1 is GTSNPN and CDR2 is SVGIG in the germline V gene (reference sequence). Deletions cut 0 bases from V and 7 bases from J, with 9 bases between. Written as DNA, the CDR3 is TGTGCCTGGAGTGTTGCGGAGGGTGGCTACACCTTC. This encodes CAWSVAEGGYTF. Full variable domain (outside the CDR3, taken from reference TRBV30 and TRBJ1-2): SQTIHQWPATLVQPVGSPLSLECTVEGTSNPNLYWYRQAAGRGLQLLFYSVGIGQISSEVPQNLSASRPQDRQFILSSKKLLLSDSGFYLCAWSVAEGGYTFGSGTRLTVV.